This T cell receptor beta chain was identified in a study of early T cells in non-severe SARS-CoV-2 infection. Study background: From unsorted whole blood, bulk RNA was sequenced, and the chains remained unpaired.

Whole-study findings and limits: Anti-spike CD8 responses were favored by VDJdb matching, which missed private and CD4 specificities.

Individual cDNA molecules were tagged with unique molecular identifiers. TCRdb used MiXCR to reprocess the 5' RACE reads, holding one entry per CDR3 protein. The sample shows about 80,000 distinct CDR3 sequences, over 10% of them seen only once. The CDR3 contains 16 residues. Trimming left V 7 bases short and J 6 bases short, with 23 bases between. Germline V gene sequence: CDR1 LNHDA, CDR2 SQIVND (reference sequence). This clonotype was recorded at least ten times. The antigen remains unidentified. The chain links TRBV19 to TRBJ2-3, with D possibly being TRBD2 (7 bases). Sequencing used whole blood. This TCR was sampled from an adult who was a healthcare worker with PCR-confirmed SARS-CoV-2 infection or an uninfected control (not recorded which). CDR3 coding DNA: TGTGCCAGTACCCCTAGACGGGGGAGGGACACGGATACGCAGTATTTT. As protein: CASTPRRGRDTDTQYF.